These 21 T cell receptor beta chains came from one sample sequenced in a study of cytomegalovirus exposure and HLA in healthy donors. Researchers ran the PCR with 60 Vbeta and 13 Jbeta primers. The repertoire was sequenced with immunoSEQ multiplex PCR; TCRdb's copy has only in-frame clones and lacks some. The sample comprises about 160,000 clones, roughly three quarters of which are singletons, and approximately 7.1% rests with the top ten. Sequencing was done on a sample of PBMCs. The receptor set was obtained from a man aged 35 to 55 in good health and CMV-seropositive.

This clone was counted a few times. The genes are TRBV5-4 and TRBJ1-3, with D possibly TRBD1 on 5 matching bases. V was clipped by 0 bases and J by 2 bases, with 6 bases between them. The germline V gene encodes CDR1 SGHNT and CDR2 YYREEE (reference sequence). The CDR3 totals 14 residues. The CDR3 coding sequence is TGTGCCAGCAGCTTGGGACAGACTGGAAACACCATATATTTT. Its translation is CASSLGQTGNTIYF.

The rearrangement joins TRBV2 to TRBJ1-3; 7 bases line up with TRBD1. The CDR3 loop spans 14 amino acids. J lost 13 bases, V lost 2 bases, and 11 bases had no gene match. Germline V gene data show CDR1 as SNHLY and CDR2 as FYNNEI. The CDR3 region is CASSESRAGGLIYF. CDR3 DNA sequence: TGTGCCAGCAGTGAAAGTCGGGCAGGGGGTTTGATATATTTT.

This clone was seen only a few times. The V and J genes are TRBV6-5 and TRBJ2-5; 7 bases are shared with TRBD2. CDR3 length equals 13 residues. Germline V lookup: CDR1 MNHEY, CDR2 SVGAGI. Germline trimming cut 7 bases from V and 5 bases from J; bases unmatched to any gene: 7. The CDR3 DNA follows: TGTGCCAGCAAATCCGGGGGGAGGGAGACCCAGTACTTC. Residues: CASKSGGRETQYF.

This sequence joins TRBV18 and TRBJ2-1; 9 bases map to TRBD1. The V segment lost 3 bases and the J segment 6 bases; nucleotides outside the gene matches: 6. This CDR3 is 15 amino acids long. Germline loops: CDR1 KGHSH, CDR2 LQKENI. CDR3 nucleotides: TGTGCCAGCTCACCCAGCCGGACAGGGGCCAATGAGCAGTTCTTC. Protein sequence: CASSPSRTGANEQFF.

This chain links TRBV9 with TRBJ2-7; no firm D call. This CDR3 has 14 amino acids. Germline CDR1 SGDLS, CDR2 YYNGEE. Trimming left V 4 bases short and J 12 bases short, with 23 bases between. CDR3 region: CASSPPGPPTTRYF. CDR3 nucleotide sequence: TGTGCCAGCAGCCCCCCGGGTCCCCCCACTACGCGGTACTTC.

The CDR3 DNA reads as TGTGCCAGCAGTGATGGGGACAGGGGGAACAACTATGGCTACACCTTC. Protein product: CASSDGDRGNNYGYTF. The chain couples TRBV2 to TRBJ1-2, with TRBD1 identical over 11 bases. This CDR3 has 16 residues. V shed 3 bases and J 2 bases; nucleotides not matched to a gene: 5. Per germline, CDR1 SNHLY and CDR2 FYNNEI. Together with reference TRBV2 and TRBJ1-2, the CDR3 gives the full variable domain: EPEVTQTPSHQVTQMGQEVILRCVPISNHLYFYWYRQILGQKVEFLVSFYNNEISEKSEIFDDQFSVERPDGSNFTLKIRSTKLEDSAMYFCASSDGDRGNNYGYTFGSGTRLTVV.

The V and J genes are TRBV27 and TRBJ1-6, with 7 bases lining up with TRBD1. This CDR3 contains 14 residues. Trimming cost V 5 bases and J 10 bases; bases outside gene matches: 8. CDR1 and CDR2 (germline): MNHEY, SMNVEV (reference sequence). The CDR3, as DNA: TGTGCCAGCAGTAATAGACAGGGTGGATCACCCCTCCACTTT. As protein: CASSNRQGGSPLHF.

The chain carries TRBV18 and TRBJ2-1, with 11 bases lining up with TRBD2. The CDR3 runs to 15 residues. Germline V gene data show CDR1 as KGHSH and CDR2 as LQKENI. Trimming cost V 5 bases and J 5 bases; bases outside gene matches: 5. The CDR3 region has the DNA TGTGCCAGCTCAACGGGACTAGCGGATAACAATGAGCAGTTCTTC. Protein product: CASSTGLADNNEQFF.

V and J are TRBV11-2 and TRBJ2-1; possibly TRBD2 for D (7 bases). Trimming took off 5 bases at V and 10 bases at J, with 12 bases between the two ends. CDR3 length: 12 amino acids. CDR1 and CDR2 from the germline V gene are SGHAT and FQNNGV. The DNA for the CDR3 is TGTGCCAGCAGCCCGGGGGGACAAGAGCAGTTCTTC. It is translated as CASSPGGQEQFF.

The V and J genes are TRBV5-1 and TRBJ2-7; 8 bases match TRBD2. CDR1 and CDR2 from the germline V gene are SGHRS and YFSETQ. The junction had 2 bases not matched to a gene; V was cut back by 5 bases and J by 1 base. This CDR3 region has 13 residues. CDR3 in amino acids: CASSTGGSYEQYF. DNA of the CDR3: TGCGCCAGCAGTACGGGAGGGTCCTACGAGCAGTACTTC.

The J gene is TRBJ1-1, the V gene TRBV6-6, with a possible D match to TRBD1 (6 bases). This CDR3 has 14 residues. CDR1 is MNHNY and CDR2 is SVGAGI in the germline V gene (reference sequence). Trimming shortened V by 5 bases and J by 4 bases, and 14 bases separated the two germline ends. CDR3 region: CASSPQGLGTEAFF. The CDR3 DNA reads TGTGCCAGCAGTCCACAGGGCCTTGGCACTGAAGCTTTCTTT.

The chain is built from TRBV14 and TRBJ1-1; TRBD1 aligns across 7 bases. Per the germline V gene, CDR1 is SGHDN and CDR2 is FVKESK. The CDR3 consists of 16 residues. V was pared by 0 bases and J by 1 base, with 5 bases of the junction left unmatched. The CDR3: CASSQDWTGKNTEAFF. CDR3 bases: TGTGCCAGCAGCCAAGATTGGACAGGCAAGAACACTGAAGCTTTCTTT.

The rearrangement joins TRBV19 to TRBJ1-5; D call uncertain. V lost 5 bases to trimming and J lost 4 bases, with 18 bases between them. Per germline, CDR1 LNHDA and CDR2 SQIVND (reference sequence). The CDR3 is 16 residues long. The chain's CDR3 is CASSADLTQINQPQHF. DNA for the CDR3: TGTGCCAGTAGTGCGGATCTCACCCAAATTAATCAGCCCCAGCATTTT.

A note on this clone: The junction departs from the called germline gene at one end, perhaps through a read error. The rearrangement joins TRBV7-9 to TRBJ2-5; 8 nucleotides align to TRBD2. The V gene's germline CDR1 is SEHNR and CDR2 FQNEAQ (reference sequence). This CDR3 region has 15 residues. CDR3 sequence: CASSLGAGGSETRYF. The CDR3 nucleotides read TGTGCCAGCAGCTTAGGGGCGGGGGGCTCGGAGACCCGGTACTTC.

The chain couples TRBV6-5 to TRBJ1-1; the D gene is possibly TRBD1 (5 bases). The V gene's germline CDR1 is MNHEY and CDR2 SVGAGI. This CDR3 is built from 14 residues. V was cut by 6 bases and J by 5 bases, with 16 bases left in between. CDR3 amino acids: CASRFDRRGTEAFF. CDR3 nucleotides: TGTGCCAGCAGATTCGACAGACGGGGGACTGAAGCTTTCTTT.

The V call is TRBV6-1, the J call TRBJ2-2, with 11 positions matching TRBD2. Germline loops: CDR1 MNHNS, CDR2 SASEGT. V dropped 0 bases and J dropped 3; count of bases not matched to a gene: 3. This CDR3 comprises 17 residues. CDR3: CASSEAKLAGDTGELFF. As DNA, the CDR3 is TGTGCCAGCAGTGAAGCTAAACTAGCGGGAGACACCGGGGAGCTGTTTTTT.

The chain has TRBV6-5 and TRBJ2-5; D is unclear. V was cut by 3 bases and J by 2 bases, with 7 bases left in between. This CDR3 comprises 13 residues. In germline, CDR1 is MNHEY, CDR2 SVGAGI. CDR3 sequence reads: CASSYGLQETQYF. CDR3 DNA: TGTGCCAGCAGTTATGGGCTGCAAGAGACCCAGTACTTC.

The chain carries TRBV10-3 and TRBJ2-2, with D possibly being TRBD1 (5 bases). Germline CDR1 and CDR2: ENHRY and SYGVKD. V was pared by 3 bases and J by 1 base, with 12 bases between. The CDR3 consists of 16 residues. CDR3 in amino acids: CAISDQGIRNTGELFF. In nucleotides, the CDR3 is TGTGCCATCAGTGATCAGGGAATTCGGAACACCGGGGAGCTGTTTTTT.

CDR3: CASSPLPGTGETEAFF. In DNA, the CDR3 is TGTGCCAGCAGCCCGCTTCCGGGGACAGGGGAAACTGAAGCTTTCTTT. The V and J genes are TRBV7-2 and TRBJ1-1; 10 nucleotides line up with TRBD1. Germline V gene sequence: CDR1 SGHTA, CDR2 FQGNSA. With V trimmed by 5 bases and J by 5 bases, 11 bases remained unmatched. CDR3 size: 16 residues.

J is TRBJ1-5 and V is TRBV19; 8 nucleotides align to TRBD1. The CDR3 contains 15 residues. CDR1 is LNHDA and CDR2 is SQIVND in the germline V gene (reference sequence). Trimming removed 5 bases from V and 4 bases from J; junction bases left unmatched: 7. The CDR3 spells CASSVAGGDNQPQHF. The CDR3 nucleotides read TGTGCCAGTAGTGTAGCAGGGGGCGATAATCAGCCCCAGCATTTT. Using reference TRBV19 and TRBJ1-5 for the parts outside the CDR3, the full variable domain is DGGITQSPKYLFRKEGQNVTLSCEQNLNHDAMYWYRQDPGQGLRLIYYSQIVNDFQKGDIAEGYSVSREKKESFPLTVTSAQKNPTAFYLCASSVAGGDNQPQHFGDGTRLSIL.

This chain uses TRBV18 with TRBJ1-1; D might be TRBD1 (6 bases). The CDR3 has 13 residues. With 8 bases removed from V and 2 bases from J, the gap between germline ends came to 12 bases. Germline loops: CDR1 KGHSH, CDR2 LQKENI. CDR3 nucleotide sequence: TGTGCCAGCAACGGACAGTCCAACACTGAAGCTTTCTTT. Its translation is CASNGQSNTEAFF.